This entry concerns a single TCR beta chain. This clone was found a few times. The antigen it recognizes is unknown. No clone much larger than this one lies a single base away; base qualities are absent. The High Capacity cDNA Reverse Transcription Kit was used to reverse transcribe all of the isolated RNA, meaning that expressed TCRB transcripts were what got sequenced. Naive, central memory and regulatory T cell samples underwent deep immunoSEQ sequencing, averaging approximately 3.5 million total reads per sample. Sorted cells were lysed in RLT buffer and RNA was extracted with DNase-treated RNeasy Micro or Mini kits, depending on cell number. Each cell subset was processed separately to prevent cross-contamination, with patient and healthy donor samples processed together. The immunoSEQ multiplex PCR was used to amplify TCRB sequences from cDNA, generating 87-bp fragments that spanned the CDR3 region. Sequencing of the amplicons was done on the Illumina HiSeq platform. From the authors' description of their analysis: Synthetic template baselines were used to correct PCR bias computationally, reads within Hamming distance 2 were collapsed together, and singletons that could not be merged were discarded. By aligning reads against IMGT, V, D and J genes, CDR3 length, and insertions or deletions at six rearrangement sites were assigned. Within each subset, clonotype counts were normalized to sorted cell number, and only after that were true diversity and Gini coefficients computed with the tcR R package. The overlap coefficient, calculated on TCRB nucleotide sequences, was used to measure repertoire sharing. Out-of-frame TCRB sequences from naive cells were analyzed as a proxy for the pre-selection repertoire. TCRdb limited this immuneACCESS table to in-frame rearrangements with V and J called. A share of clones is missing; checked studies link under half to unresolved V genes, and the rest is unexplained. V, J and clone size are taken as reported in that table, and D and trimming were inferred from the DNA itself. The sample includes 300,000 to 450,000 clones, with around an eighth observed a single time. 0.017% of the sample comes from the top ten.

Each donor gave one peripheral blood draw, approximately 110 mL on average, collected into heparinised tubes. A BD FACSAria II and a panel including CD45RO, CCR7, CD25, CD127, CD95 and CD27 were used to sort naive, central memory, regulatory and stem cell-like memory CD4+ T cells. A purity above 95% was achieved for all sorted populations. PBMCs were isolated right away by Lymphoprep density gradient centrifugation and were stained directly, without culture. To minimize batch effects, samples were stained and sorted in pairs, one healthy donor with one patient per experiment. CDR1 and CDR2 (GTSNPN, SVGIG) derive from the germline V gene (reference sequence). Unmatched junction bases come to 2, with V trimmed by 1 base and J by 3 bases. The cysteine opens and the phenylalanine closes a CDR3 of 14 amino acids. Only CDR3 DNA is held: 42 bases, read in frame from base 1. These data originate in a study of beta chain features in type 1 diabetes (dated 2018 in TCRdb). Broadly, across the study: Patients and healthy donors did not differ in mean age, gender distribution, total cell number or subset yield. A total of just under 110,000,000 sorted cells were examined across all samples, and RNA yield correlated strongly with the number of cells per subset. In the study, recently diagnosed type 1 diabetes patients and matched healthy donors were compared on the TCRB repertoires of their sorted circulating CD4+ T cell subsets. Regulatory and stem cell-like memory subsets were isolated from only 8 patients and 8 healthy donors, whereas naive and central memory subsets came from all 30 or so donors.

The full study reports these points: Only small numbers of individuals were included in the HLA sub-analyses, which left unresolved whether HLA type had any influence on TCRB rearrangement. At VDJ recombination sites, type 1 diabetes patients had fewer insertions and more deleted nucleotides, which implies abnormalities in thymic rearrangement. PCR might favor shorter templates, but patient and control samples were amplified and corrected together, so any skew would affect both groups equally. In all four CD4+ subsets, TCRB CDR3 length was moderately but significantly shorter in type 1 diabetes patients. Naive, central memory and regulatory TCRB repertoires appeared more similar among patients than among healthy donors. Because cDNA was sequenced instead of genomic DNA, highly expressing activated cells could be over-represented, though the groups showed no difference in activation or CD3 levels.

Sequences were obtained from naive CD4+ T cells from blood. The meaning of the sample's cell subset or site label: true naive CD4+ T cells. The receptor was isolated from a man aged 18-30 years in good health. The V and J genes are TRBV30 and TRBJ1-4, with 7 junctional bases fitting TRBD1. Read as DNA, the sequence is TGTGCCTGGAGTGGCACAGGGGCTAATGAAAAACTGTTTTTT. Translated, it gives CAWSGTGANEKLFF.